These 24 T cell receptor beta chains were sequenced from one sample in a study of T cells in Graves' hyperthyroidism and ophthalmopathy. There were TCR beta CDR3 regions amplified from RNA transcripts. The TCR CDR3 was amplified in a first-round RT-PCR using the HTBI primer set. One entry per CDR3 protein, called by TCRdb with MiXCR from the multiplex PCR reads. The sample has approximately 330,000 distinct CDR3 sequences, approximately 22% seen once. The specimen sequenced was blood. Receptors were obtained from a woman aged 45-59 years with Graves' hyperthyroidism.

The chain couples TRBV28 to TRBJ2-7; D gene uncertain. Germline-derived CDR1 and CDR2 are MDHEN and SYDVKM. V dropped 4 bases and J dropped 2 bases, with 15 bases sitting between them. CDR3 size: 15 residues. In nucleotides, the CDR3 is TGTGCCAGCAGTTCCGTTTCTAACAAACCCTACGAGCAGTACTTC. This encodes CASSSVSNKPYEQYF. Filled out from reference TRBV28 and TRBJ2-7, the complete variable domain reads DVKVTQSSRYLVKRTGEKVFLECVQDMDHENMFWYRQDPGLGLRLIYFSYDVKMKEKGDIPEGYSVSREKKERFSLILESASTNQTSMYLCASSSVSNKPYEQYFGPGTRLTVT.

The CDR3 coding sequence is TGTGCCAGCAGCTTAGATGGGACCCTCACAGATACGCAGTATTTT. Its translation: CASSLDGTLTDTQYF. The chain uses TRBV7-9 and TRBJ2-3; the D gene could be TRBD1 or TRBD2 (5 bases each). CDR1 and CDR2 from the germline V gene are SEHNR and FQNEAQ (reference sequence). The CDR3 runs to 15 residues. Trimming pared 1 base from V and 2 bases from J, leaving 10 bases between.

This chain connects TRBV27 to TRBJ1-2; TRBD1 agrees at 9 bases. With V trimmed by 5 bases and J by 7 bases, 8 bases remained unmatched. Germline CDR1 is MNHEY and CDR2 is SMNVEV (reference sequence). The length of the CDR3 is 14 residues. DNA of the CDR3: TGTGCCAGCAGTACCTTACAGGGGGCTTCTGGCTACACCTTC. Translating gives CASSTLQGASGYTF.

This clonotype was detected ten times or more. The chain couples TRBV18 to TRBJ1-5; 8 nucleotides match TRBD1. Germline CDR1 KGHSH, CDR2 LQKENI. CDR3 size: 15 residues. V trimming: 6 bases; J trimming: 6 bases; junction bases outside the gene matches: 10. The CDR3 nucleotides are TGTGCCAGCTCCGCGAGACAGGGGATGGTTCAGCCCCAGCATTTT. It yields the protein CASSARQGMVQPQHF.

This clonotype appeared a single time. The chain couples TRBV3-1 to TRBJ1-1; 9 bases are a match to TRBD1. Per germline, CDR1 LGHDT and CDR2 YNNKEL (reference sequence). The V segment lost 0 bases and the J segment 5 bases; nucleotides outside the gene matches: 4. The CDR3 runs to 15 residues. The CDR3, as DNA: TGTGCCAGCAGCCAAGACTGGACAGGGGATACTGAAGCTTTCTTT. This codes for CASSQDWTGDTEAFF.

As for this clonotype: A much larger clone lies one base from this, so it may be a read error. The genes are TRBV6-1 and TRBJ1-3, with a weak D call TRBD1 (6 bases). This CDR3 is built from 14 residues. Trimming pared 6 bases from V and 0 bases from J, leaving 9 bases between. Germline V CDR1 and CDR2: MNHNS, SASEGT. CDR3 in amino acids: CASRQGLSGNTIYF. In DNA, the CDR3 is TGTGCCAGCAGACAGGGCCTCTCTGGAAACACCATATATTTT.

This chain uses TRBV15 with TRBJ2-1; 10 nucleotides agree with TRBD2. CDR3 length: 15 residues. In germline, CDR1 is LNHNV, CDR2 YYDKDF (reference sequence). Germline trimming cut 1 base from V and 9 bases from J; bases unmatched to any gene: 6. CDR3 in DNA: TGTGCCACCAGCAGAGGAAGCGGGGGGGCTGGTGAGCAGTTCTTC. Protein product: CATSRGSGGAGEQFF.

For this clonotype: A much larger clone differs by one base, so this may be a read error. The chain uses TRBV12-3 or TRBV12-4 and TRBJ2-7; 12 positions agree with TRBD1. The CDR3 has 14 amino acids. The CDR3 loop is CAGSSGQGASEQYF. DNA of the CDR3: TGTGCCGGCAGTTCGGGACAGGGGGCGTCGGAGCAGTACTTC.

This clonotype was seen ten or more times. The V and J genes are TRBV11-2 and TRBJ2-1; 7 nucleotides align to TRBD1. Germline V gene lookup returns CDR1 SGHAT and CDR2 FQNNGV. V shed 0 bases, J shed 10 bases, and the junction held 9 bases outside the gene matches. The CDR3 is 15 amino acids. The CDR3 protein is CASSLDEQGVREQFF. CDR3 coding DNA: TGTGCCAGCAGCTTAGATGAGCAGGGGGTAAGGGAGCAGTTCTTC. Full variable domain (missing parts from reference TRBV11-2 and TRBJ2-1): EAGVAQSPRYKIIEKRQSVAFWCNPISGHATLYWYQQILGQGPKLLIQFQNNGVVDDSQLPKDRFSAERLKGVDSTLKIQPAKLEDSAVYLCASSLDEQGVREQFFGPGTRLTVL.

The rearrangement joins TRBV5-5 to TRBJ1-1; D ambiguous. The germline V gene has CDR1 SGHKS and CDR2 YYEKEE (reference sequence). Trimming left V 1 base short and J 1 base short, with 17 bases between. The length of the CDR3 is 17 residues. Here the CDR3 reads CASSLFPPQPQNTEAFF. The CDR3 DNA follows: TGTGCCAGCAGCTTGTTCCCCCCCCAGCCCCAGAACACTGAAGCTTTCTTT.

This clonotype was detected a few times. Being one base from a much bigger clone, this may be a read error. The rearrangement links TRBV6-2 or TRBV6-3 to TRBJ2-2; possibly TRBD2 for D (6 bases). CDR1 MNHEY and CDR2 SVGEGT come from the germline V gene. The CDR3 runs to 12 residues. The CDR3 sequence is CASRLVGGELLF. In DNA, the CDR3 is TGTGCCAGCAGACTAGTCGGCGGGGAGCTGCTTTTT.

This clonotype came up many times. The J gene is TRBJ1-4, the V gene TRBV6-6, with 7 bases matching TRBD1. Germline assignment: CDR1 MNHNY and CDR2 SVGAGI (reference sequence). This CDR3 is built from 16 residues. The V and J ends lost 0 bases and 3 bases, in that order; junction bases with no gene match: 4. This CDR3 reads CASSYSITGANEKLFF. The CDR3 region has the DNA TGTGCCAGCAGTTACTCGATAACAGGGGCTAATGAAAAACTGTTTTTT.

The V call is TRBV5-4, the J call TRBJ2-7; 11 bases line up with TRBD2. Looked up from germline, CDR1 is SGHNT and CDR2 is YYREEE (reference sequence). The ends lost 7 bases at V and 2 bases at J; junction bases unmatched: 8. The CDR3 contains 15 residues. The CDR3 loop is CASGHGLAGPYEQYF. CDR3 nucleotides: TGTGCCAGCGGCCACGGACTAGCGGGTCCCTACGAGCAGTACTTC.

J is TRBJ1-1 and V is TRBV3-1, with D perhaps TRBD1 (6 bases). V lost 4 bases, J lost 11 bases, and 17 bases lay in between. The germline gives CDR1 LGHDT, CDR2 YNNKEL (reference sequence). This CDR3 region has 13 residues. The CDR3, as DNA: TGTGCCAGCAGCCCCCAAAAGGGGGTGGAGGCTTTCTTT. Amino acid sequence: CASSPQKGVEAFF.

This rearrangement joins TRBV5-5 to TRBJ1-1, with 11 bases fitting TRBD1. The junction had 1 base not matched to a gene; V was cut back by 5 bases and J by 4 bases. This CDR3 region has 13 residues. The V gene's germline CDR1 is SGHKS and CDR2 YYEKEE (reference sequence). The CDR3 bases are TGTGCCAGCAGGGACAGGGGGCTCACTGAAGCTTTCTTT. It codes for CASRDRGLTEAFF.

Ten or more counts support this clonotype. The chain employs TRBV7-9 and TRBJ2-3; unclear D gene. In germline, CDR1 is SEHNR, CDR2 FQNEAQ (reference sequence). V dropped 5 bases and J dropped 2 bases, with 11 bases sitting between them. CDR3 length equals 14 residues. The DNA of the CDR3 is TGTGCCAGCAGCACCGAGGCGGTCACAGATACGCAGTATTTT. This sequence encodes CASSTEAVTDTQYF.

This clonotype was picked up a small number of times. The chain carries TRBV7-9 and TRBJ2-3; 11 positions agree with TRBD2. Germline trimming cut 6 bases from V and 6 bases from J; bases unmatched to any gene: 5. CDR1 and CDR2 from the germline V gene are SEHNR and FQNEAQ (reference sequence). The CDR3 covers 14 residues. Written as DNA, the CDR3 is TGTGCCAGCAGAGTTAGCGGGGGGGCGGATACGCAGTATTTT. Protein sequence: CASRVSGGADTQYF.

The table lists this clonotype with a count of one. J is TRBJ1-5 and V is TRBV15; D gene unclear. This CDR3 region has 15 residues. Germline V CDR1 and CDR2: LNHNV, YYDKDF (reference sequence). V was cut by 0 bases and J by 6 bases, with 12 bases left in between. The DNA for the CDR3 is TGTGCCACCAGCAGAGATCGAGGGCCCACTCAGCCCCAGCATTTT. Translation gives CATSRDRGPTQPQHF. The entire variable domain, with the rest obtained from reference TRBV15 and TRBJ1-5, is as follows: DAMVIQNPRYQVTQFGKPVTLSCSQTLNHNVMYWYQQKSSQAPKLLFHYYDKDFNNEADTPDNFQSRRPNTSFCFLDIRSPGLGDTAMYLCATSRDRGPTQPQHFGDGTRLSIL.

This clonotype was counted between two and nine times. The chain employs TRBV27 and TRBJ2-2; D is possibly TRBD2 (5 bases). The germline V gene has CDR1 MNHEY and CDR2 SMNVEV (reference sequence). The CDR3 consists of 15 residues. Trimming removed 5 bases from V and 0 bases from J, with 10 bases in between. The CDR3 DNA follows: TGTGCCAGCAGTCGGCAGACTACGAACACCGGGGAGCTGTTTTTT. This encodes CASSRQTTNTGELFF.

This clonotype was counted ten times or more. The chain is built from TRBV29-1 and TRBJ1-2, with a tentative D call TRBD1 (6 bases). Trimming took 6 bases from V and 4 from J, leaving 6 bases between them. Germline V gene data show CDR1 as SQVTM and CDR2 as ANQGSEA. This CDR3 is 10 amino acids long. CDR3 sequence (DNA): TGCAGCGTGGACAGCTATGGCTACACCTTC. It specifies CSVDSYGYTF.

The CDR3: CASSLGQGSGSAKNIQYF. Here the CDR3 DNA reads TGTGCCAGCAGTTTAGGACAGGGATCGGGGAGCGCCAAAAACATTCAGTACTTC. J is TRBJ2-4 and V is TRBV27; 8 nucleotides match TRBD1. There are 18 residues in the CDR3. CDR1 is MNHEY and CDR2 is SMNVEV in the germline V gene (reference sequence). J was trimmed by 1 base and V by 2 bases; bases with no gene match: 10.

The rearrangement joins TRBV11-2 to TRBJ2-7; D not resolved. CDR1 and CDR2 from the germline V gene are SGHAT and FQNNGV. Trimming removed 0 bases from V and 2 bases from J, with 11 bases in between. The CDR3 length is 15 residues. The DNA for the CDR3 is TGTGCCAGCAGCTTAGAATGGCCGGCAGCCTACGAGCAGTACTTC. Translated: CASSLEWPAAYEQYF.

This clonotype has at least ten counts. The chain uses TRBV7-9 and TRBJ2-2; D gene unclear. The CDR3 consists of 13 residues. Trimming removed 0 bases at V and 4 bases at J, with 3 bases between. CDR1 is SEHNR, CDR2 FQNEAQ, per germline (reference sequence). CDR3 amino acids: CASSLAFTGELFF. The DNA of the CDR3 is TGTGCCAGCAGCTTAGCTTTCACCGGGGAGCTGTTTTTT.

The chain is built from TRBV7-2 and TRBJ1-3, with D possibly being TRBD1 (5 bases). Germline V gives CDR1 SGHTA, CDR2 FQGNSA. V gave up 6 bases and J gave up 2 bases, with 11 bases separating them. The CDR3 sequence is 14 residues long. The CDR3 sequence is CASRAMGAGNTIYF. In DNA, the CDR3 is TGTGCCAGCAGAGCTATGGGGGCTGGAAACACCATATATTTT.